This T cell receptor beta chain was found in a study of beta chain features in type 1 diabetes. The sequenced template was cDNA made from the entire isolated RNA. This table comes from immunoSEQ multiplex PCR, and its TCRdb copy is limited to in-frame clones, with some not included. The sample lists approximately 110,000 clones, almost 40% occurring once. The origin of this receptor is a woman between 18 and 29 years old in good health. Sequencing was done on a sample of stem cell memory CD4+ T cells from blood.

CDR3 nucleotide sequence: TGTGCCAGCAGTGAAGGGCAGGTCAAAAACATTCAGTACTTC. It translates to CASSEGQVKNIQYF. The gene calls are TRBV2 and TRBJ2-4; D is undetermined. The CDR3 consists of 14 residues. Trimming cost V 1 base and J 3 bases, with 7 bases left between them. The germline CDR1 and CDR2 sequences are SNHLY and FYNNEI.